This T cell receptor (beta chain) was observed in a study of blood T cell repertoires in COVID-19. This clone was counted a single time. Here immunoSEQ multiplex PCR was the method, and the copy in TCRdb shows in-frame clones only, minus some. There are 100,000 to 150,000 clones in the sample; around 82% occur only once, and about 18% lies in the top ten. Germline values: CDR1 SNHLY, CDR2 FYNNEI. Trimming removed 4 bases from V and 0 bases from J, with 12 bases in between. There are 16 residues in the CDR3. Sequenced: peripheral blood. This clonotype was sampled from a man under 40 with COVID-19, enrolled during active disease. V gene TRBV2 combines with J gene TRBJ2-2, with D possibly TRBD1 on 5 matching bases. CDR3 amino acids: CASSVTRASNTGELFF. CDR3 in DNA: TGTGCCAGCAGTGTTACCAGGGCCTCGAACACCGGGGAGCTGTTTTTT.